A selection of T cell receptor beta chains follows, all from one sample in a study of OX40 agonist ivuxolimab in advanced cancers. Assay: immunoSEQ multiplex PCR; the TCRdb copy retains only in-frame clones and omits some. The sample records approximately 94,000 clones, under 95% being singletons. This material consisted of CD4+ or CD8+ T cells sorted from blood, taken in a trial of the OX40 agonist ivuxolimab. These receptors originate from an adult with an advanced solid tumor such as melanoma, head and neck, liver or kidney cancer. Both conserved end residues are trimmed from each CDR3.

v_gene	j_gene	CDR3aa
TRBV23-1	TRBJ2-1	ASSPHCQKGSYNEQF
TRBV14	TRBJ2-1	ASSQGTGGTYNEQF
TRBV18	TRBJ1-5	ASSPPGGAQPQH
TRBV19	TRBJ2-1	ASKKREVQEQF
TRBV10-3	TRBJ2-7	AISESFGFRRQY
TRBV2	TRBJ1-4	ASTGVGGEKLF
TRBV5-5	TRBJ2-2	ASSLWGQGGELF
TRBV18	TRBJ1-5	ASSPKGGSNQPQH
TRBV28	TRBJ1-5	ASSLLQVRSQH
TRBV9	TRBJ2-1	ASSDRDRGHYEQF
TRBV6-7	TRBJ2-1	ASSYPDPVGQF
TRBV2	TRBJ2-7	ASRVDRSLFNEQY
TRBV18	TRBJ2-6	ASSPLDGQSSGANVLT
TRBV14	TRBJ2-7	ASSQVVTGDYEQY
TRBV4-3	TRBJ1-2	ASSQNAGHQYGYT
TRBV7-2	TRBJ2-7	ASSDQPQGEQY
TRBV6-1	TRBJ1-4	ASREGTANEKLF
TRBV18	TRBJ1-2	ASSPGGNYGYT
TRBV18	TRBJ2-3	ASSPVAGFTDTQY
TRBV18	TRBJ2-3	ASSPGASRITDTQY
TRBV6-1	TRBJ2-7	ASRTGETAYEQY
TRBV27	TRBJ2-7	ASSLSNGLTYEQY
TRBV10-3	TRBJ2-3	AISWSSTDTQY
TRBV20-1	TRBJ1-1	SAIPNTEAF
TRBV20-1	TRBJ2-5	SARNLETQY
TRBV4-3	TRBJ2-5	ASSREASGRETQY
TRBV28	TRBJ2-7	ASTPGGTNSYEQY
TRBV28	TRBJ1-1	ASRPGHTLRIFNTEAF
TRBV7-6	TRBJ2-1	ASSLVGGRVNEQF
TRBV6-1	TRBJ2-5	ASSEYQETQY
TRBV28	TRBJ2-1	ASSEDSYNEQF
TRBV9	TRBJ2-2	ASSVSTVFSGELF
TRBV9	TRBJ1-2	ASSVGEGVGGYT
TRBV21-1	TRBJ1-2	ASSKGAGGAYGYT
TRBV18	TRBJ2-7	ASSPTSGGTYEQY
TRBV19	TRBJ2-2	ASSARLAGAGELF
TRBV5-1	TRBJ2-5	ASRDKETQY
TRBV11-2	TRBJ1-5	ASSPGADQPQH
TRBV30	TRBJ2-5	AWSAGSGRVQETQY
TRBV11-1	TRBJ2-1	ASSSGRDSSSYNEQF
TRBV25-1	TRBJ2-3	ASSEWSGPSTDTQY
TRBV18	TRBJ2-4	ASSPGTGTADIQY
TRBV7-2	TRBJ2-7	ASSPTSTLYEQY
TRBV10-3	TRBJ2-7	AISETGRYEQY
TRBV4-1	TRBJ2-5	ASSQDGTGQETQY
TRBV9	TRBJ1-4	ASSSRGFANEKLF
TRBV19	TRBJ2-5	ASSDSPARVETQY
TRBV19	TRBJ2-7	ASSRLAEAGEQY
TRBV14	TRBJ1-4	ASSQDSTNEKLF
TRBV21-1	TRBJ2-5	ASIRVGRGQETQY
TRBV28	TRBJ1-4	ASTPGTNEKLF
TRBV30	TRBJ1-5	AWGLYRGAGSNQPQH
TRBV7-9	TRBJ1-4	ASSSEGTGKLF
TRBV18	TRBJ1-1	ASSPPPGPEAF
TRBV14	TRBJ1-1	ASSRQLANTEAF